The 30 T cell receptor beta chains reported below all come from one sample, sequenced in a study of blood T cell repertoires in COVID-19. This table comes from immunoSEQ multiplex PCR, and its TCRdb copy is limited to in-frame clones, with some not included. This table has hundreds of thousands of clones, about 89% appearing once. The sample taken for sequencing was PBMCs or T cells enriched from blood (not recorded which). The source of these receptors is a man aged 40-55 years in a cohort exposed to, infected with or recovered from COVID-19 (not recorded which).

This chain uses TRBV7-8 with TRBJ2-1; TRBD2 aligns across 11 bases. This CDR3 region has 16 residues. Germline assignment: CDR1 SGHVS and CDR2 FQNEAQ. J was trimmed by 6 bases and V by 5 bases; bases with no gene match: 9. CDR3 region: CASSIISGRASNEQFF. The CDR3 region has the DNA TGTGCCAGCAGCATCATTAGCGGGAGGGCGAGCAATGAGCAGTTCTTC.

The chain is built from TRBV5-1 and TRBJ1-5; D unresolved. The ends were cut back, 4 bases at V and 0 bases at J, with 20 bases in the middle. This CDR3 is 18 amino acids long. The germline gives CDR1 SGHRS, CDR2 YFSETQ. CDR3 in DNA: TGCGCCAGCAGCGAAGACGAAGCTAAGAGGTATAGCAATCAGCCCCAGCATTTT. It is translated as CASSEDEAKRYSNQPQHF.

The V call is TRBV7-6, the J call TRBJ2-1; TRBD2 aligns across 8 bases. This CDR3 comprises 16 residues. V trimming: 3 bases; J trimming: 2 bases; junction bases outside the gene matches: 6. Looked up from germline, CDR1 is SGHVS and CDR2 is FNYEAQ. The CDR3 DNA reads TGTGCCAGCAGCTTGCCCGGGACTAGAGCCTACAATGAGCAGTTCTTC. Protein: CASSLPGTRAYNEQFF.

This chain connects TRBV3-1 (or the pseudogene TRBV3-2) to TRBJ1-6; 9 bases line up with TRBD1. This CDR3 has 15 amino acids. J lost 9 bases, V lost 2 bases, and 5 bases had no gene match. Germline V lookup: CDR1 LGHDT, CDR2 YNNKEL (reference sequence). This chain's CDR3 is CASSQKQGARSPLHF. The CDR3 DNA follows: TGTGCCAGCAGCCAAAAACAGGGGGCGCGTTCACCCCTCCACTTT.

This clone was seen once. J is TRBJ1-1 and V is TRBV19, with D perhaps TRBD1 (6 bases). The V end was cut by 6 bases, the J end by 3 bases, with 17 bases between. The CDR3 is 15 amino acids. CDR1 is LNHDA and CDR2 is SQIVND in the germline V gene (reference sequence). CDR3 amino acids: CASSAQGLGDTEAFF. In nucleotides, the CDR3 is TGTGCCAGTAGCGCACAGGGTTTGGGGGACACTGAAGCTTTCTTT.

The CDR3 DNA reads as TGCGCCAGCAGCACCGGGGAGGCCTACAATGAGCAGTTCTTC. It translates to CASSTGEAYNEQFF. The rearrangement links TRBV5-1 to TRBJ2-1, with a tentative D call TRBD2 (6 bases). V shed 4 bases and J shed 2 bases, with 10 bases lying between them. CDR3 length: 14 residues. The V gene's germline CDR1 is SGHRS and CDR2 YFSETQ. Full variable domain (remainder filled in from reference TRBV5-1 and TRBJ2-1): KAGVTQTPRYLIKTRGQQVTLSCSPISGHRSVSWYQQTPGQGLQFLFEYFSETQRNKGNFPGRFSGRQFSNSRSEMNVSTLELGDSALYLCASSTGEAYNEQFFGPGTRLTVL.

This clone was seen only a few times. The genes are TRBV11-2 and TRBJ1-6, with 9 bases fitting TRBD1. Germline CDR1 SGHAT, CDR2 FQNNGV. This CDR3 contains 13 residues. J lost 11 bases, V lost 6 bases, and 5 bases had no gene match. Written as DNA, the CDR3 is TGTGCCAGCAGGGCAACAGGGGGCCCACCCCTCCACTTT. The encoded protein is CASRATGGPPLHF.

This chain links TRBV24-1 with TRBJ2-7; tentative D call: TRBD1 (6 bases). Germline loops: CDR1 KGHDR, CDR2 SFDVKD. This CDR3 comprises 14 residues. V lost 5 bases and J lost 2, with 12 bases in between. The CDR3 loop reads CATSAGDRPYEQYF. Written as DNA, the CDR3 is TGTGCCACCAGTGCTGGAGACAGGCCCTACGAGCAGTACTTC.

The J gene is TRBJ1-3, the V gene TRBV4-1; TRBD1 is a possible D gene (5 bases). The germline V gene encodes CDR1 MGHRA and CDR2 YSYEKL. Deletions cut 3 bases from V and 0 bases from J, with 6 bases between. The CDR3 covers 14 residues. The CDR3 nucleotides read TGCGCCAGCAGCCACAGGGACTCTGGAAACACCATATATTTT. This encodes CASSHRDSGNTIYF.

The genes are TRBV15 and TRBJ2-2; possible D gene TRBD1, 7 bases. Germline CDR1 and CDR2: LNHNV and YYDKDF (reference sequence). Trimming took off 3 bases at V and 4 bases at J, with 12 bases between the two ends. This CDR3 has 15 residues. Here the CDR3 reads CATSREGQFTGELFF. CDR3 bases: TGTGCCACCAGCAGGGAGGGACAGTTCACCGGGGAGCTGTTTTTT.

V is TRBV5-1 and J is TRBJ1-1, with D possibly TRBD1 on 6 matching bases. The V and J ends lost 2 bases and 0 bases respectively, with 11 bases between them. CDR1 is SGHRS, CDR2 YFSETQ, per germline. The CDR3 sequence is 15 residues long. This chain's CDR3 is CASSFGTRMNTEAFF. CDR3 bases: TGCGCCAGCAGCTTCGGGACACGGATGAACACTGAAGCTTTCTTT.

Turning to this clone: The identical CDR3 is also encoded by other nucleotide sequences in the sample. V and J are TRBV18 and TRBJ1-5; 10 positions agree with TRBD1. The germline gives CDR1 KGHSH, CDR2 LQKENI. CDR3 length equals 15 residues. The V gene end was trimmed by 4 bases and the J gene end by 4 bases; junction bases not matched to a gene: 4. CDR3 sequence (DNA): TGTGCCAGCTCACTGAGGACAGGGGGGAATCAGCCCCAGCATTTT. Its translation: CASSLRTGGNQPQHF.

This sequence joins TRBV7-9 and TRBJ1-1; 7 nucleotides align to TRBD1. Losses at the gene ends were 5 bases for V and 5 bases for J; bases not matched to a gene: 5. The CDR3 extends over 13 amino acids. CDR1 and CDR2 (germline): SEHNR, FQNEAQ (reference sequence). For the CDR3, the DNA is TGTGCCAGCAGCAGACAGGGAGGTACTGAAGCTTTCTTT. Encoded protein: CASSRQGGTEAFF.

This clone was detected only a few times. This sequence joins TRBV2 and TRBJ2-3, with D perhaps TRBD1 (5 bases). Per germline, CDR1 SNHLY and CDR2 FYNNEI. Trimming shortened V by 3 bases and J by 2 bases, and 12 bases separated the two germline ends. The CDR3 spans 15 residues. The CDR3 sequence: CASSESRQPTDTQYF. In DNA, the CDR3 is TGTGCCAGCAGTGAGTCGCGACAGCCCACAGATACGCAGTATTTT.

The V call is TRBV4-2, the J call TRBJ2-7; 10 nucleotides align to TRBD1. Looked up from germline, CDR1 is LGHNA and CDR2 is YNFKEQ. This CDR3 is built from 14 residues. V lost 5 bases to trimming and J lost 5 bases; unmatched junction nucleotides: 6. CDR3 DNA sequence: TGTGCCAGCAGCGGCCTCGGGACAGGGGACGAGCAGTACTTC. Amino acids: CASSGLGTGDEQYF.

The V gene is TRBV5-5, the J gene TRBJ1-1; D ambiguous. The germline CDR1 and CDR2 sequences are SGHKS and YYEKEE (reference sequence). The CDR3 runs 14 residues. The V and J ends lost 0 bases and 1 base respectively, with 7 bases between them. The CDR3 DNA reads TGTGCCAGCAGCTTGGGGGCGACGAACACTGAAGCTTTCTTT. Residues: CASSLGATNTEAFF.

V and J are TRBV7-2 and TRBJ2-5, with 9 positions matching TRBD1. Losses at the gene ends were 1 base for V and 4 bases for J; bases not matched to a gene: 1. This CDR3 contains 14 residues. CDR1 SGHTA and CDR2 FQGNSA come from the germline V gene. The CDR3 here is CASSLGTGVETQYF. The CDR3 DNA reads TGTGCCAGCAGCTTAGGGACAGGGGTAGAGACCCAGTACTTC.

A note on this clone: The same CDR3 can be traced to other DNA sequences in this sample. This chain joins TRBV18 and TRBJ1-5, with TRBD1 as a possible D gene (6 bases). From germline, CDR1 is KGHSH and CDR2 LQKENI. V was trimmed by 6 bases and J by 1 base, leaving 7 bases between them. This CDR3 has 13 amino acids. The CDR3 region is CASSQGSNQPQHF. The CDR3 DNA reads as TGTGCCAGCTCTCAGGGGAGCAATCAGCCCCAGCATTTT.

The chain employs TRBV7-9 and TRBJ1-4; TRBD1 agrees at 9 bases. Trimming at V came to 5 bases and at J to 7 bases, leaving 5 bases not matched to a gene. This CDR3 contains 14 residues. The V gene's germline CDR1 is SEHNR and CDR2 FQNEAQ (reference sequence). Written as DNA, the CDR3 is TGTGCCAGCAGCGAGGGACAGGGCTCTGAAAAACTGTTTTTT. Protein: CASSEGQGSEKLFF.

V gene TRBV21-1 combines with J gene TRBJ1-1; the table's TRBD1 call for D was not verified on the DNA. TRBV21-1 is assigned pseudogene status. The CDR3 spans 18 residues. The CDR3: CASSNPRDRVGLRTEAFF. The CDR3 DNA is TGTGCCAGCAGCAACCCTCGGGACAGGGTTGGTTTAAGGACTGAAGCTTTCTTT.

The chain couples TRBV19 to TRBJ1-2; perhaps TRBD1 as D (6 bases). The germline CDR1 and CDR2 sequences are LNHDA and SQIVND (reference sequence). Trimming pared 5 bases from V and 8 bases from J, leaving 21 bases between. There are 15 residues in the CDR3. The CDR3 bases are TGTGCCAGTAGTGTTTCCGGGACACGTTCGAAGGGCTACACCTTC. Its translation is CASSVSGTRSKGYTF.

This chain joins TRBV27 and TRBJ2-5; perhaps TRBD2 as D (5 bases). CDR3 length: 16 amino acids. Per germline, CDR1 MNHEY and CDR2 SMNVEV (reference sequence). V gave up 4 bases and J gave up 3 bases, with 18 bases separating them. The CDR3 coding sequence is TGTGCCAGCAGTTATTATCTATGGGTCGGGAAAGAGACCCAGTACTTC. Its protein is CASSYYLWVGKETQYF.

The chain has TRBV10-3 and TRBJ2-1, with TRBD2 identical over 11 bases. The ends lost 7 bases at V and 3 bases at J; junction bases unmatched: 2. CDR3 length: 14 residues. The germline V gene encodes CDR1 ENHRY and CDR2 SYGVKD. CDR3: CAITTSGNYNEQFF. CDR3 DNA: TGTGCCATCACGACTAGCGGGAACTACAATGAGCAGTTCTTC.

The count of this clone is one. The chain carries TRBV6-1 and TRBJ1-4, with D unclear. This CDR3 contains 14 residues. Germline assignment: CDR1 MNHNS and CDR2 SASEGT. Trimming removed 8 bases from V and 0 bases from J, with 10 bases in between. The CDR3 loop reads CASAWAATNEKLFF. For the CDR3, the DNA is TGTGCCAGCGCTTGGGCCGCAACTAATGAAAAACTGTTTTTT.

V is TRBV6-2 or TRBV6-3 and J is TRBJ1-1; no reliable D call. This CDR3 spans 12 amino acids. V was shortened by 4 bases and J by 3 bases, with 6 bases between the two germline ends. CDR1 is MNHEY, CDR2 SVGEGT, per germline. CDR3 sequence: CASSWGDTEAFF. The DNA for the CDR3 is TGTGCCAGCAGTTGGGGAGACACTGAAGCTTTCTTT.

This chain uses TRBV3-1 (or the pseudogene TRBV3-2) with TRBJ1-2; 7 nucleotides align to TRBD1. The CDR3 runs to 15 residues. In germline, CDR1 is LGHDT, CDR2 YNNKEL (reference sequence). The J segment lost 2 bases and the V segment lost 4 bases, leaving 7 bases of the junction unmatched. The CDR3 bases are TGTGCCAGCAGCCGCGGGACAGCTTCCAACTATGGCTACACCTTC. Translating it yields CASSRGTASNYGYTF.

This clone occurred once. This chain joins TRBV30 and TRBJ2-5; D may be TRBD2 (5 bases). CDR1 and CDR2 from the germline V gene are GTSNPN and SVGIG (reference sequence). The CDR3 extends over 13 amino acids. Trimming stripped 5 bases from V and 1 base from J, with 11 bases between. The CDR3 protein is CAWEDSIQETQYF. For the CDR3, the DNA is TGTGCCTGGGAGGACTCGATCCAAGAGACCCAGTACTTC.

The chain is built from TRBV19 and TRBJ2-1, with TRBD1 matching 7 bases. Trimming at V came to 1 base and at J to 2 bases, leaving 2 bases not matched to a gene. The germline CDR1 and CDR2 sequences are LNHDA and SQIVND (reference sequence). This CDR3 is 15 amino acids long. The CDR3 spells CASSIVQGTYNEQFF. The CDR3 DNA follows: TGTGCCAGTAGTATAGTACAGGGGACCTACAATGAGCAGTTCTTC.

The rearrangement uses TRBV5-1 and TRBJ2-1; TRBD2 aligns across 10 bases. This CDR3 spans 14 amino acids. Germline V gene lookup returns CDR1 SGHRS and CDR2 YFSETQ. The junction had 8 bases not matched to a gene; V was cut back by 6 bases and J by 8 bases. The CDR3, as DNA: TGCGCCAGCACCCCTCTAGCGGGAGCGCATGAGCAGTTCTTC. This encodes CASTPLAGAHEQFF.

The chain employs TRBV5-6 and TRBJ1-3; 7 nucleotides align to TRBD1. The V gene's germline CDR1 is SGHDT and CDR2 YYEEEE. The CDR3 contains 15 residues. The V segment lost 3 bases and the J segment 3 bases; nucleotides outside the gene matches: 6. The CDR3 nucleotides read TGTGCCAGCAGCTCAACAGGGGCCGGTGGAAACACCATATATTTT. Translated, it gives CASSSTGAGGNTIYF.